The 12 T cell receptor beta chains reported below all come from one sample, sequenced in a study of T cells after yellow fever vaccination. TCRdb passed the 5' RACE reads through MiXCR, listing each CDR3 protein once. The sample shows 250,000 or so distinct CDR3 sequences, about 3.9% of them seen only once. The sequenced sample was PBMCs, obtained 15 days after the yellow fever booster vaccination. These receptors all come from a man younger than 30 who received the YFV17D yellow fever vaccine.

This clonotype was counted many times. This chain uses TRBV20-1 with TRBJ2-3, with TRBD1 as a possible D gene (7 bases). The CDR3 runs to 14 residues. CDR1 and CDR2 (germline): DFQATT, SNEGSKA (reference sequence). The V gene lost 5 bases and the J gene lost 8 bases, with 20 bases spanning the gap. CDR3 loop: CSAQYRGTGGTQYF. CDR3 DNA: TGCAGTGCTCAGTACAGGGGAACCGGGGGTACGCAGTATTTT.

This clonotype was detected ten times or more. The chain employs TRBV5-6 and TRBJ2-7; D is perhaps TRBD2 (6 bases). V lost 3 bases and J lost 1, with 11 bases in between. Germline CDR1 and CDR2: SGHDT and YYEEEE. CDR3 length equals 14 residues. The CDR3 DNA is TGTGCCAGCAGCTGGGGGGTGGGGTCCTACGAGCAGTACTTC. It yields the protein CASSWGVGSYEQYF.

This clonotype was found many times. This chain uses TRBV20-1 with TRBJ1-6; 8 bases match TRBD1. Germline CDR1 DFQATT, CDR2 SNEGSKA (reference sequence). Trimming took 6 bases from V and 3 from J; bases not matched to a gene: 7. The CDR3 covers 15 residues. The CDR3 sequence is CSARTGNNYNSPLHF. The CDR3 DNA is TGCAGTGCCAGGACAGGGAATAACTATAATTCACCCCTCCACTTT.

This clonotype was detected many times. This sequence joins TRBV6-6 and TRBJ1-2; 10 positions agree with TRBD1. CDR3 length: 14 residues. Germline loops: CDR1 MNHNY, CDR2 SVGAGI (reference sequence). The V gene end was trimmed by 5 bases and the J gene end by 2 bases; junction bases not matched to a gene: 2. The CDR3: CASSRTGGNYGYTF. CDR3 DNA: TGTGCCAGCAGTCGGACAGGGGGAAACTATGGCTACACCTTC.

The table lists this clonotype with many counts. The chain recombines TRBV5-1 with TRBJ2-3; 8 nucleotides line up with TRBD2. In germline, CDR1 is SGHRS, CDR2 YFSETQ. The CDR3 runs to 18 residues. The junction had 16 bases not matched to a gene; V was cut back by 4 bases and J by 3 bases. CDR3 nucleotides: TGCGCCAGCAGCGAGACCCGAACTCTAGCGGGCGGTACAGATACGCAGTATTTT. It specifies CASSETRTLAGGTDTQYF.

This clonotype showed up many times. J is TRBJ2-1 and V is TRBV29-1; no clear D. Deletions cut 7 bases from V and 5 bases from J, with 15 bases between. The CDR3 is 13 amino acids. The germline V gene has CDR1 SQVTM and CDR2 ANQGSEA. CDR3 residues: CSGIAIAHNEQFF. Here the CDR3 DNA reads TGCAGCGGAATTGCCATAGCCCACAATGAGCAGTTCTTC.

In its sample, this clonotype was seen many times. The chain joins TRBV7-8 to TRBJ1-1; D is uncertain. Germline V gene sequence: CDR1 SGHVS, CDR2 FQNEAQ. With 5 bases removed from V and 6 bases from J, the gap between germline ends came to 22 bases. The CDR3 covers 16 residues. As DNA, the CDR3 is TGTGCCAGCAGCCCCCGATATAACAGTAAAGAGGCTGAAGCTTTCTTT. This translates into CASSPRYNSKEAEAFF. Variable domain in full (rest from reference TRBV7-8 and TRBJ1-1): GAGVSQSPRYKVAKRGQDVALRCDPISGHVSLFWYQQALGQGPEFLTYFQNEAQLDKSGLPSDRFFAERPEGSVSTLKIQRTQQEDSAVYLCASSPRYNSKEAEAFFGQGTRLTVV.

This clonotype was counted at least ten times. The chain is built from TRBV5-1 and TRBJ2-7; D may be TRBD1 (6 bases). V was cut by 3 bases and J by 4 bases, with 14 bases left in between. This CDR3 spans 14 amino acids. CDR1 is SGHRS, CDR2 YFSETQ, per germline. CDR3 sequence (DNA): TGCGCCAGCAGCTCTTTTGGGGGCACTTACGAGCAGTACTTC. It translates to CASSSFGGTYEQYF.

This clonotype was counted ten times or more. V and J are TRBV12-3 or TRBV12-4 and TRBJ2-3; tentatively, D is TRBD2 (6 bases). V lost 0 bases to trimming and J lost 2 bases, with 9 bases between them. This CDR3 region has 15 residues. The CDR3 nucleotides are TGTGCCAGCAGTTTAGCTAGGACTAACACAGATACGCAGTATTTT. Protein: CASSLARTNTDTQYF.

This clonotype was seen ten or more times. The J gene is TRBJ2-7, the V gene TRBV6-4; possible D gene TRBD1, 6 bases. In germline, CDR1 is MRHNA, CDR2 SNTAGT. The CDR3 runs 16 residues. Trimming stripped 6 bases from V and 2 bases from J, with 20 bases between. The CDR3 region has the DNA TGTGCCAGCAGGGGGGCTGGGGGCAGGGCGGCCTACGAGCAGTACGTC. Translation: CASRGAGGRAAYEQYV.

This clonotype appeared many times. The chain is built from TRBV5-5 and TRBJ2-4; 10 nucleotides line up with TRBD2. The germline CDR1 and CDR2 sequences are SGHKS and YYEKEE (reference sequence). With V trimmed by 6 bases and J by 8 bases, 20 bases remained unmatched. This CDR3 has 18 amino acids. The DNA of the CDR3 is TGTGCCAGCAACTTCATATTGGCTGCCGGGACTAGCGCAGACATTCAGTACTTC. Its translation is CASNFILAAGTSADIQYF.

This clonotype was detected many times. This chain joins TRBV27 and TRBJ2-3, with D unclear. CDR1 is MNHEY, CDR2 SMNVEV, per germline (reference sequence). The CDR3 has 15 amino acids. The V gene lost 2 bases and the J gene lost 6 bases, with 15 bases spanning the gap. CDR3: CASSLVTPTGDTQYF. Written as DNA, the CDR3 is TGTGCCAGCAGTTTAGTTACTCCCACCGGGGATACGCAGTATTTT.